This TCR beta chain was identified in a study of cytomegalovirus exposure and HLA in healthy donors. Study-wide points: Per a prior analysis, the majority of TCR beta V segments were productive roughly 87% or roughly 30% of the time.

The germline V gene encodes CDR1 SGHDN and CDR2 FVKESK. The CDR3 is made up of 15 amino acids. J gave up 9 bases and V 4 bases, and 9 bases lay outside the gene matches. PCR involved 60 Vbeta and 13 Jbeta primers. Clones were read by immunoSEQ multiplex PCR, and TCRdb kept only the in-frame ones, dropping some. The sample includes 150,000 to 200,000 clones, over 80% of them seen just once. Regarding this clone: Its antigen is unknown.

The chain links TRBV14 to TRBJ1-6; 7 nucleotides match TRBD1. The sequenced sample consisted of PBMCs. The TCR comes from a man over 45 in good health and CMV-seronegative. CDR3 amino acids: CASSLRTGTSSPLHF. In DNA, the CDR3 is TGTGCCAGCAGCCTCCGGACAGGAACGAGTTCACCCCTCCACTTT.